This record looks at one T cell receptor (beta chain) sequence and its context. Its antigen is not known. The data originate from a study of vaccination and CD4 T cells after COVID-19. Study-level information: Six men and four women formed the convalescents, two being Hispanic.

Treatment described: approximately nine-day PBMC culture with coronavirus spike peptide pools or control peptides (ViraFEST assay). This CDR3 spans 14 amino acids. Trimming stripped 0 bases from V and 4 bases from J, with 9 bases between. Germline CDR1 is MNHEY and CDR2 is SVGEGT. Sequencing of DNA taken from cultured CD4+ T cells relied on the Oncomine TCR Beta short-read assay. The template was genomic DNA from cultured CD4+ T cells. TCRdb re-analysed the PCR reads in MiXCR, keeping a single row per CDR3 protein. The table lists 10,000 to 15,000 distinct CDR3 sequences, 60% to 70% of them singletons, with about an eighth in the top ten.

The receptor was isolated from a human donor who had recovered from COVID-19. The source material was CD4+ T cells from blood, cultured in vitro. V gene TRBV6-2 or TRBV6-3 combines with J gene TRBJ1-1, with D possibly TRBD1 on 5 matching bases. CDR3 sequence: CASSYSSGTTEAFF. DNA for the CDR3: TGTGCCAGCAGTTACTCGAGCGGGACCACTGAAGCTTTCTTT.